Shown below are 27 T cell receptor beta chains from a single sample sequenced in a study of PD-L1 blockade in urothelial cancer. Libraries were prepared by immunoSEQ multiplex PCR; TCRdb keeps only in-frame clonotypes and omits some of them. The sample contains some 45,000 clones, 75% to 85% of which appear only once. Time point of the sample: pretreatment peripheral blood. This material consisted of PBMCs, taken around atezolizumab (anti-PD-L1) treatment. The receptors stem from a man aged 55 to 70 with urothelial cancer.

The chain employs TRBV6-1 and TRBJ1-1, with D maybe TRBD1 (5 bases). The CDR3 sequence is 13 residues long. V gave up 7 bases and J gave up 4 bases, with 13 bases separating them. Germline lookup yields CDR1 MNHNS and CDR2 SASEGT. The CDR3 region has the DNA TGTGCCAGCATAGGGGCCCGACTCACTGAAGCTTTCTTT. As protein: CASIGARLTEAFF.

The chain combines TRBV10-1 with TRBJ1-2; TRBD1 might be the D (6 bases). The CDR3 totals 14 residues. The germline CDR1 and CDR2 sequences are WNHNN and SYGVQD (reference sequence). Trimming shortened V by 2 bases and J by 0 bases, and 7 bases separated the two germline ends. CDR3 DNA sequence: TGCGCCAGCAGTGAGAGGGGGACTAACTATGGCTACACCTTC. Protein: CASSERGTNYGYTF.

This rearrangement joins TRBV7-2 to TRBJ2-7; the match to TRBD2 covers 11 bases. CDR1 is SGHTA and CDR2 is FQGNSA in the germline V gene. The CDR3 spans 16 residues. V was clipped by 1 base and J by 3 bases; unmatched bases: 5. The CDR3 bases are TGTGCCAGCAGCTTAGATGGGACTAGCGGAATCTACGAGCAGTACTTC. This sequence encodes CASSLDGTSGIYEQYF.

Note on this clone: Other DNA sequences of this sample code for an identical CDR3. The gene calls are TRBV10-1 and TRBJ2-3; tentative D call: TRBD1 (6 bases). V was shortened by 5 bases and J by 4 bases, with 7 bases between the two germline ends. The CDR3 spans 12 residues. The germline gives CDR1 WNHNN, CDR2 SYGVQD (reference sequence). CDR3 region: CASSTGPDTQYF. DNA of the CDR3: TGCGCCAGCAGTACAGGGCCAGATACGCAGTATTTT.

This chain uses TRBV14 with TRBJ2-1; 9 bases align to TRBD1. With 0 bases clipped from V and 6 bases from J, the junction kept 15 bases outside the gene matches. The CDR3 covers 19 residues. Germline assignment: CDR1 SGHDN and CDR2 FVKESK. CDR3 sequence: CASSQDSRTGAQKANEQFF. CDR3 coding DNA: TGTGCCAGCAGCCAAGATAGCCGGACAGGGGCTCAGAAAGCCAATGAGCAGTTCTTC.

CDR3 nucleotide sequence: TGTGCCAGCAGCCGGACAGCTGGCTCCTACAATGAGCAGTTCTTC. This translates into CASSRTAGSYNEQFF. J is TRBJ2-1 and V is TRBV11-2, with a tentative D call TRBD1 (6 bases). Trimming shortened V by 5 bases and J by 0 bases, and 11 bases separated the two germline ends. Germline loops: CDR1 SGHAT, CDR2 FQNNGV. This CDR3 contains 15 residues.

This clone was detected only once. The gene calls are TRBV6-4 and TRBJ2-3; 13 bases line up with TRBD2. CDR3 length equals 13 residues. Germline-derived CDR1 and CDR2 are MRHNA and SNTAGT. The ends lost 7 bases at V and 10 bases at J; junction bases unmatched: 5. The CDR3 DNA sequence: TGTGCCAGCACGGAACTAGCGGGAGGGGCGCAGTATTTT. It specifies CASTELAGGAQYF.

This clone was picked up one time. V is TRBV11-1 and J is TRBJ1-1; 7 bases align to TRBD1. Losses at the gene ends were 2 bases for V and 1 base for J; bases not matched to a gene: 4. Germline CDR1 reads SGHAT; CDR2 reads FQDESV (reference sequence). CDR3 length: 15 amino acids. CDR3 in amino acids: CASSLPTGPNTEAFF. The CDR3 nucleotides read TGTGCCAGCAGCTTACCGACAGGGCCGAACACTGAAGCTTTCTTT.

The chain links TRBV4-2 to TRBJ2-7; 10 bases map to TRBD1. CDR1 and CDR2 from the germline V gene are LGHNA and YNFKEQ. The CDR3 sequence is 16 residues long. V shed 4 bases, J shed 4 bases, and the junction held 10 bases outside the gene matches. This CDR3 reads CASSPQGGQGIYEQYF. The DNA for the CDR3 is TGTGCCAGCAGCCCCCAGGGGGGACAGGGGATATACGAGCAGTACTTC.

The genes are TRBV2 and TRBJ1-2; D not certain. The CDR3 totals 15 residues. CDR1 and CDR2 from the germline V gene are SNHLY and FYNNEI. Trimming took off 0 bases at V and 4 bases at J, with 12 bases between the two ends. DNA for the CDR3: TGTGCCAGCAGTGAAGCGAGAGGTGGTCTCTATGGCTACACCTTC. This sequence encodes CASSEARGGLYGYTF.

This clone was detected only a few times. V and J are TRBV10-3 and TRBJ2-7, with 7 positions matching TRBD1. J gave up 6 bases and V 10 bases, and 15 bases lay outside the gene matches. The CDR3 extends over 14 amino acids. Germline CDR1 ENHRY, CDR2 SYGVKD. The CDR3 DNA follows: TGTGCCAGCAGCATGACAGGGTTTACTTCCGAGCAGTACTTC. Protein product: CASSMTGFTSEQYF.

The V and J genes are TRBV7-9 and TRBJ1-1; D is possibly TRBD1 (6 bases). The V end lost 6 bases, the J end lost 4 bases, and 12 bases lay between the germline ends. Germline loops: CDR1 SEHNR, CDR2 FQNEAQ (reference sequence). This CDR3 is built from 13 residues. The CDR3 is CASSQTGGTEAFF. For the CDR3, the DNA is TGTGCCAGCAGTCAGACAGGCGGCACTGAAGCTTTCTTT. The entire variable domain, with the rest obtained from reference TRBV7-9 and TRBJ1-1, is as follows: DTGVSQNPRHKITKRGQNVTFRCDPISEHNRLYWYRQTLGQGPEFLTYFQNEAQLEKSRLLSDRFSAERPKGSFSTLEIQRTEQGDSAMYLCASSQTGGTEAFFGQGTRLTVV.

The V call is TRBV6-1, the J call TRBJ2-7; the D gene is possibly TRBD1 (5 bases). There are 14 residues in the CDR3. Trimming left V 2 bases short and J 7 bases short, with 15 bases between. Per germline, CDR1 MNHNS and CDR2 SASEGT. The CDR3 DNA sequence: TGTGCCAGCAGTGAAACAGGATCCCCTGGAGAGCAGTACTTC. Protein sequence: CASSETGSPGEQYF.

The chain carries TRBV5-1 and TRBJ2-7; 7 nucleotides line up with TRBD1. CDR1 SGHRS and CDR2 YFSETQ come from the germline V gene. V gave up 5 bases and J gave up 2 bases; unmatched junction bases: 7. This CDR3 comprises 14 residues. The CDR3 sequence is CASSPGTATYEQYF. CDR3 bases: TGCGCCAGCAGTCCCGGGACAGCGACCTACGAGCAGTACTTC.

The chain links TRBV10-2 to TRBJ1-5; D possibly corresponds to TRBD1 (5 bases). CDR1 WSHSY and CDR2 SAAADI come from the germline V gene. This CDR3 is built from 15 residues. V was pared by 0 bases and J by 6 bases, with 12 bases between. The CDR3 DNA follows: TGCGCCAGCAGTGAGTCGAGCCAGGGAGGTCAGCCCCAGCATTTT. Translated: CASSESSQGGQPQHF.

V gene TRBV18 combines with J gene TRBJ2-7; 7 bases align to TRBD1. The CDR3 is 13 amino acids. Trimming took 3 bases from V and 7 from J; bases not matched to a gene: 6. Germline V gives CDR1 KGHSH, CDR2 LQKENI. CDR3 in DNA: TGTGCCAGCTCACCTGGGACAGAGGGAGAGCAGTACTTC. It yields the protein CASSPGTEGEQYF.

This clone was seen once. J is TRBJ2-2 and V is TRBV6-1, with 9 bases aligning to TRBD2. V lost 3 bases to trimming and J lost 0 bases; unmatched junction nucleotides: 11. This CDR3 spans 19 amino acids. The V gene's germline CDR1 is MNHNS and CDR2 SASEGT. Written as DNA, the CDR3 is TGTGCCAGCAGTGACGCGGTAGCGGGGGAACAAGCGAACACCGGGGAGCTGTTTTTT. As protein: CASSDAVAGEQANTGELFF.

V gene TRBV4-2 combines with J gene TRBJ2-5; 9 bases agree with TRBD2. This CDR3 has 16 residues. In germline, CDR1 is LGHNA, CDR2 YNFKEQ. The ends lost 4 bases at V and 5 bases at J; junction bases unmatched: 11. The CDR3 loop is CASSPQGGGAVETQYF. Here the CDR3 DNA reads TGTGCCAGCAGCCCCCAGGGCGGGGGGGCTGTGGAGACCCAGTACTTC.

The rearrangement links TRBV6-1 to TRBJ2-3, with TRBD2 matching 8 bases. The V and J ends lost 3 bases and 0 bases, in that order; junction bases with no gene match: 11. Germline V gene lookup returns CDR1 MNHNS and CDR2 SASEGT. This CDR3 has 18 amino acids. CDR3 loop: CASSEGIWSGGSTDTQYF. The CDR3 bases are TGTGCCAGCAGTGAGGGGATTTGGAGCGGGGGAAGCACAGATACGCAGTATTTT.

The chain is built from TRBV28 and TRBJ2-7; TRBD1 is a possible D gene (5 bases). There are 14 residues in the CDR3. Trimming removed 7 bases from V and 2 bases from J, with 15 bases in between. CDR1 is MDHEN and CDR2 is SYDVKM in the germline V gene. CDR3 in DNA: TGTGCCAGCATCACACAGGTTCCCCCCTACGAGCAGTACTTC. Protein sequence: CASITQVPPYEQYF.

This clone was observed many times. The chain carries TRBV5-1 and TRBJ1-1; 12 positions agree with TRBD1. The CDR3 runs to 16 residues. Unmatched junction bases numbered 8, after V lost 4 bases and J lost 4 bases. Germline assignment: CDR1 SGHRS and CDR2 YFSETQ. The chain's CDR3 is CASSPGTGGGRTEAFF. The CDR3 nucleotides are TGCGCCAGCAGCCCCGGGACAGGGGGCGGCCGCACTGAAGCTTTCTTT.

CDR3 coding DNA: TGTGCCAGCAGTGTCTCCGGGACTAGAACTGATACGCAGTATTTT. This gives the protein CASSVSGTRTDTQYF. This rearrangement joins TRBV2 to TRBJ2-3; 8 bases agree with TRBD2. The V gene's germline CDR1 is SNHLY and CDR2 FYNNEI. The CDR3 consists of 15 residues. Trimming took 4 bases from V and 6 from J; bases not matched to a gene: 9. The full variable domain, its missing parts supplied by reference TRBV2 and TRBJ2-3, is EPEVTQTPSHQVTQMGQEVILRCVPISNHLYFYWYRQILGQKVEFLVSFYNNEISEKSEIFDDQFSVERPDGSNFTLKIRSTKLEDSAMYFCASSVSGTRTDTQYFGPGTRLTVL.

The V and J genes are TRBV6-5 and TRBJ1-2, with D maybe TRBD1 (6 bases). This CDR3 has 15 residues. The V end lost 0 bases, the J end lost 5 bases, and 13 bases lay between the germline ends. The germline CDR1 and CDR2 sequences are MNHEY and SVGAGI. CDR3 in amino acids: CASSYSTGLGYGYTF. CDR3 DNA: TGTGCCAGCAGTTACTCGACAGGTCTCGGGTATGGCTACACCTTC.

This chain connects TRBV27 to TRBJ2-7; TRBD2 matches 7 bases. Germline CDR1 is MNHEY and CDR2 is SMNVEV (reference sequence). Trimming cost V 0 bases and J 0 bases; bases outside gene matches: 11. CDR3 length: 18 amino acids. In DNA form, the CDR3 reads TGTGCCAGCAGTTTATCGGGGGGGGGACTTCTGAGCTCCTACGAGCAGTACTTC. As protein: CASSLSGGGLLSSYEQYF.

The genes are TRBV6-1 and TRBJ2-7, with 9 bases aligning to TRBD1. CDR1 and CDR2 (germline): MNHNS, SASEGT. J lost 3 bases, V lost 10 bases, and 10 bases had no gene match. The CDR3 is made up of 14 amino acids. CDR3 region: CATDPRDRVYEQYF. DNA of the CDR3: TGTGCCACCGACCCGAGGGACAGGGTCTACGAGCAGTACTTC.

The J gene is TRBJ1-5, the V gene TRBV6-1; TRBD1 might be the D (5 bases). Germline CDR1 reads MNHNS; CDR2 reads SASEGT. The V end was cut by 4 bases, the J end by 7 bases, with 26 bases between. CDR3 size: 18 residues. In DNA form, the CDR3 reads TGTGCCAGCAGTGCTAGGGGATTGAGTTTTGACGTTGTGCAGCCCCAGCATTTT. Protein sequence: CASSARGLSFDVVQPQHF.

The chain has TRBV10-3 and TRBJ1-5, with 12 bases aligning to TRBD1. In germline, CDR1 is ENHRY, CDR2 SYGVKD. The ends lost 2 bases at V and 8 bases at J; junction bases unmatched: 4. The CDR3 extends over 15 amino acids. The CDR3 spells CAISEGTGGLEPQHF. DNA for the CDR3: TGTGCCATCAGTGAGGGGACAGGGGGCCTGGAGCCCCAGCATTTT.